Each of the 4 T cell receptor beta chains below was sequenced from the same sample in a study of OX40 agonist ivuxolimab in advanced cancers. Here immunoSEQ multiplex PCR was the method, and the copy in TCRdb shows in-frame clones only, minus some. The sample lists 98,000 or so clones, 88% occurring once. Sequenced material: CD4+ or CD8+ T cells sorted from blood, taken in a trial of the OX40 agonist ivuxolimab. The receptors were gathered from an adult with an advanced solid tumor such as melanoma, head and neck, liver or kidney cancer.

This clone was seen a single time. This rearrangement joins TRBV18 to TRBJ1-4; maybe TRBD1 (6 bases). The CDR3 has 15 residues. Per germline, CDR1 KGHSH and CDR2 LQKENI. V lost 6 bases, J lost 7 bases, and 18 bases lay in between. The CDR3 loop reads CASSQGPGEGEKLFF. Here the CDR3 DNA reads TGTGCCAGCTCCCAGGGGCCAGGAGAAGGTGAAAAACTGTTTTTT.

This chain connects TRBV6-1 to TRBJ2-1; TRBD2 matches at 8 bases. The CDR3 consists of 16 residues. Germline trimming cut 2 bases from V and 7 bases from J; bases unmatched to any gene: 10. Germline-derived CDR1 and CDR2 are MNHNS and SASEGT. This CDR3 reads CASSEKFAGGRNEQFF. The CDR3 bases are TGTGCCAGCAGTGAAAAGTTCGCGGGAGGAAGGAATGAGCAGTTCTTC.

CDR3 protein: CATATSDETQYF. For the CDR3, the DNA is TGTGCCACCGCCACTAGCGATGAGACCCAGTACTTC. This sequence joins TRBV10-3 and TRBJ2-5; 7 bases fit TRBD2. J lost 5 bases, V lost 10 bases, and 7 bases had no gene match. The CDR3 totals 12 residues. Germline V CDR1 and CDR2: ENHRY, SYGVKD.

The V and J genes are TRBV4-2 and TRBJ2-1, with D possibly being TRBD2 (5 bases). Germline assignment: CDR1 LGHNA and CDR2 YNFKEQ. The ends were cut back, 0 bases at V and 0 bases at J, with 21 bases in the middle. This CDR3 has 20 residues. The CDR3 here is CASSQEATTSTLSSYNEQFF. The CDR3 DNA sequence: TGTGCCAGCAGCCAAGAGGCGACTACCTCAACCTTATCCTCCTACAATGAGCAGTTCTTC.